Shown below are 12 T cell receptor beta chains from a single sample sequenced in a study of human T cells and chemical hapten exposure. TCRdb itself ran the RACE reads through MiXCR, one entry per CDR3 protein. The table records some 90,000 distinct CDR3 sequences, approximately 9% of them present only once. Noted time point: healthy volunteer bleed at 2 weeks. It was from unfractionated whole blood that total RNA was extracted. The sequenced sample was whole blood. These receptors all come from a female donor in good health. Some clones in this sample may be carry-over from other donors' samples.

This clonotype has ten or more counts. For the CDR3, the DNA is TGCAGCGCAACGGGACAGATGAACACTGAAGCTTTCTTT. Encoded protein: CSATGQMNTEAFF. The chain carries TRBV29-1 and TRBJ1-1, with 7 bases aligning to TRBD1. This CDR3 spans 13 amino acids. Germline CDR1 and CDR2: SQVTM and ANQGSEA. V dropped 7 bases and J dropped 0; count of bases not matched to a gene: 5.

The rearrangement links TRBV20-1 to TRBJ2-6; perhaps TRBD2 as D (5 bases). The CDR3 extends over 17 amino acids. Trimming took 6 bases from V and 0 from J, leaving 18 bases between them. Germline lookup yields CDR1 DFQATT and CDR2 SNEGSKA (reference sequence). CDR3 in amino acids: CSAPARTFSSGANVLTF. CDR3 nucleotides: TGCAGTGCCCCCGCTCGGACTTTTAGCTCTGGGGCCAACGTCCTGACTTTC.

This clonotype was seen at least ten times. The chain carries TRBV6-1 and TRBJ2-2, with unresolved D. Germline loops: CDR1 MNHNS, CDR2 SASEGT. The CDR3 is 12 amino acids. Trimming cost V 9 bases and J 6 bases, with 11 bases left between them. In nucleotides, the CDR3 is TGTGCCAGTCAAGAAGTCTCCGGGGAGCTGTTTTTT. Translation gives CASQEVSGELFF.

The table lists this clonotype with many counts. This sequence joins TRBV6-6 and TRBJ1-1; possibly TRBD1 for D (6 bases). V dropped 6 bases and J dropped 5 bases, with 16 bases sitting between them. The germline gives CDR1 MNHNY, CDR2 SVGAGI (reference sequence). The CDR3 totals 14 residues. CDR3 coding DNA: TGTGCCAGCAGAATAACTATTACAGGGACTGAAGCTTTCTTT. It yields the protein CASRITITGTEAFF.

The J gene is TRBJ2-3, the V gene TRBV24-1; 8 bases map to TRBD2. Germline V CDR1 and CDR2: KGHDR, SFDVKD. V was clipped by 0 bases and J by 3 bases; unmatched bases: 4. The CDR3 runs 16 residues. In DNA form, the CDR3 reads TGTGCCACCAGTGATTTGCACCGCGGGGGGACAGATACGCAGTATTTT. Protein: CATSDLHRGGTDTQYF.

This clonotype was seen more than once but under ten times. The rearrangement joins TRBV14 to TRBJ1-3; D gene uncertain. The germline gives CDR1 SGHDN, CDR2 FVKESK. Trimming pared 0 bases from V and 4 bases from J, leaving 13 bases between. This CDR3 spans 16 amino acids. DNA of the CDR3: TGTGCCAGCAGCCAAGAAGGCCGTATTTCGGGAAACACCATATATTTT. It yields the protein CASSQEGRISGNTIYF. Full variable domain (rest looked up from reference TRBV14 and TRBJ1-3): EAGVTQFPSHSVIEKGQTVTLRCDPISGHDNLYWYRRVMGKEIKFLLHFVKESKQDESGMPNNRFLAERTGGTYSTLKVQPAELEDSGVYFCASSQEGRISGNTIYFGEGSWLTVV.

The V gene is TRBV7-2, the J gene TRBJ1-2; D unresolved. Germline assignment: CDR1 SGHTA and CDR2 FQGNSA. CDR3 size: 14 residues. V was cut by 4 bases and J by 4 bases, with 13 bases left in between. CDR3 loop: CASSSPPEAYGYTF. Here the CDR3 DNA reads TGTGCCAGCAGCTCTCCCCCCGAGGCCTATGGCTACACCTTC.

This chain connects TRBV6-5 to TRBJ2-7, with TRBD1 identical over 7 bases. The CDR3 is 14 residues long. Germline trimming cut 3 bases from V and 7 bases from J; bases unmatched to any gene: 9. Per germline, CDR1 MNHEY and CDR2 SVGAGI. The CDR3 region is CASSYRQGVREQYF. For the CDR3, the DNA is TGTGCCAGCAGTTATCGTCAGGGGGTTCGAGAGCAGTACTTC.

This clonotype was counted at least ten times. The chain recombines TRBV7-9 with TRBJ2-1; no clear D gene. The V and J ends lost 3 bases and 5 bases respectively, with 8 bases between them. CDR3 length: 13 amino acids. Germline CDR1 SEHNR, CDR2 FQNEAQ (reference sequence). CDR3: CASSLGNDNEQFF. In DNA, the CDR3 is TGTGCCAGCAGCTTGGGGAACGACAATGAGCAGTTCTTC.

This clonotype was counted at least ten times. The chain couples TRBV20-1 to TRBJ2-3; TRBD2 is a possible D gene (7 bases). With 3 bases removed from V and 0 bases from J, the gap between germline ends came to 22 bases. Germline V gene lookup returns CDR1 DFQATT and CDR2 SNEGSKA (reference sequence). This CDR3 has 18 residues. CDR3 sequence: CSASRWEGEIYSTDTQYF. In nucleotides, the CDR3 is TGCAGTGCTAGTCGGTGGGAGGGGGAGATATATAGCACAGATACGCAGTATTTT.

The gene calls are TRBV28 and TRBJ1-2; D not resolved. V lost 3 bases, J lost 4 bases, and 6 bases lay in between. CDR3 size: 12 residues. Germline CDR1 reads MDHEN; CDR2 reads SYDVKM. CDR3 DNA: TGTGCCAGCAGTTTCGGCTCCTATGGCTACACCTTC. Translated: CASSFGSYGYTF.

This clonotype was detected once. V gene TRBV15 combines with J gene TRBJ2-5, with 14 bases lining up with TRBD2. J lost 5 bases, V lost 0 bases, and 8 bases had no gene match. Germline V gene data show CDR1 as LNHNV and CDR2 as YYDKDF (reference sequence). This CDR3 is built from 18 residues. DNA of the CDR3: TGTGCCACCAGCAGAGATTGGGGGACTAGCGGGAGTGTCGAGACCCAGTACTTC. As protein: CATSRDWGTSGSVETQYF.